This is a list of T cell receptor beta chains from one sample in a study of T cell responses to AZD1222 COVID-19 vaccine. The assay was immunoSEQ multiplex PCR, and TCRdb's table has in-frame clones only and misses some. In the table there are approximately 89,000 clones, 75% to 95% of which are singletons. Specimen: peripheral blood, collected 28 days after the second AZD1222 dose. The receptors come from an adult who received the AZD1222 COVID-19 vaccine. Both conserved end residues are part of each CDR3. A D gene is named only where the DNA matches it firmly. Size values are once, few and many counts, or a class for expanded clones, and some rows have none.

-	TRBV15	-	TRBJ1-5	CATSRGTVANQPQHF	TGTGCCACCAGCAGAGGAACAGTAGCCAATCAGCCCCAGCATTTT
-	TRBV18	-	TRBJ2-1	CASSPPSVGNYNEQFF	TGTGCCAGCTCACCACCGTCGGTGGGAAACTACAATGAGCAGTTCTTC
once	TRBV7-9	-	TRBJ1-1	CASSLQGQSNTEAFF	TGTGCCAGCAGCTTACAGGGACAATCGAACACTGAAGCTTTCTTT
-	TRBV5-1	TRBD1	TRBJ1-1	CASSFYWRPGGTVNTEAFF	TGCGCCAGCAGCTTCTACTGGCGCCCGGGCGGGACAGTGAACACTGAAGCTTTCTTT
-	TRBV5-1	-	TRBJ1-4	CASSTDSGHEKLFF	TGCGCCAGCAGCACCGACAGTGGCCATGAAAAACTGTTTTTT
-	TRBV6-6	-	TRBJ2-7	CASSYSGVSYEQYF	TGTGCCAGCAGTTACTCAGGGGTGTCCTACGAGCAGTACTTC
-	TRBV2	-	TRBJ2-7	CASSDARPYSYEQYF	TGTGCCAGCAGTGACGCTAGGCCTTACTCCTACGAGCAGTACTTC
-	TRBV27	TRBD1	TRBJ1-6	CASSYTNRGRRSPLHF	TGTGCCAGCAGCTATACCAACAGGGGGCGCAGATCACCCCTCCACTTT
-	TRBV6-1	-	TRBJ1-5	CASSKTEYSNQPQHF	TGTGCCAGCAGTAAGACAGAGTATAGCAATCAGCCCCAGCATTTT
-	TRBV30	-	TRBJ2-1	CAWSRAYPSNEQFF	TGTGCCTGGAGTAGAGCGTACCCCTCCAATGAGCAGTTCTTC
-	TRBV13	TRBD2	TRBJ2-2	CASSLAPGTNTGELFF	TGTGCCAGCAGCTTAGCCCCCGGGACTAATACCGGGGAGCTGTTTTTT
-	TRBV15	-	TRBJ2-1	CATSPRQAGSHEQFF	TGTGCCACCAGCCCCCGACAGGCCGGGTCCCATGAGCAGTTCTTC
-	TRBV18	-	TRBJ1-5	CASSPRAGNQPQHF	TGTGCCAGCTCACCACGGGCGGGCAATCAGCCCCAGCATTTT
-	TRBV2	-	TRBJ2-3	CASSEASDTQYF	TGTGCCAGCAGTGAGGCCAGCGATACGCAGTATTTT
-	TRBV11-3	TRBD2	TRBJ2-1	CASSLRASGGGNEQFF	TGTGCCAGCAGCCTCCGGGCTAGCGGGGGGGGAAATGAGCAGTTCTTC